Listed here are 18 T cell receptor beta chains from one sample, sequenced in a study of T cells in Graves' hyperthyroidism and ophthalmopathy. Amplification of TCR beta CDR3 regions used RNA as the template. TCR CDR3 underwent first-round RT-PCR with the HTBI primer set. TCRdb analysed the multiplex PCR reads with MiXCR anew, one entry per CDR3 protein. Of 450,000 to 650,000 distinct CDR3 sequences listed, around 20% are singletons. Sequencing was performed on blood. The receptor set was obtained from a man between 18 and 29 years old with Graves' hyperthyroidism.

This clonotype was recorded many times. The chain combines TRBV29-1 with TRBJ1-1; a weak D match, TRBD1 (5 bases). This CDR3 contains 14 residues. The germline gives CDR1 SQVTM, CDR2 ANQGSEA. V was pared by 3 bases and J by 5 bases, with 16 bases between. This CDR3 reads CSVEYPQGKTEAFF. In DNA form, the CDR3 reads TGCAGCGTTGAGTATCCCCAGGGAAAGACTGAAGCTTTCTTT.

This clonotype was detected only a few times. This rearrangement joins TRBV11-2 to TRBJ2-2; D remains unclear. The CDR3 runs to 16 residues. Germline CDR1 reads SGHAT; CDR2 reads FQNNGV. Trimming shortened V by 2 bases and J by 4 bases, and 14 bases separated the two germline ends. CDR3 sequence reads: CASSLNGLLVTGELFF. The CDR3 DNA follows: TGTGCCAGCAGCTTAAATGGGTTGCTAGTCACCGGGGAGCTGTTTTTT. The whole variable domain, remainder taken from reference TRBV11-2 and TRBJ2-2, is EAGVAQSPRYKIIEKRQSVAFWCNPISGHATLYWYQQILGQGPKLLIQFQNNGVVDDSQLPKDRFSAERLKGVDSTLKIQPAKLEDSAVYLCASSLNGLLVTGELFFGEGSRLTVL.

V is TRBV10-3 and J is TRBJ1-1, with D perhaps matching TRBD1 (5 bases). The CDR3 length is 15 residues. CDR1 and CDR2 (germline): ENHRY, SYGVKD. Here the CDR3 DNA reads TGTGCAGGAAGACAGCGACCTCCCTCTAACACTGAAGCTTTCTTT. Its translation is CAGRQRPPSNTEAFF.

This clonotype was counted many times. This chain links TRBV24-1 with TRBJ2-5; D might be TRBD2 (5 bases). CDR1 is KGHDR and CDR2 is SFDVKD in the germline V gene. V was cut by 3 bases and J by 3 bases, with 16 bases left in between. The CDR3 loop spans 16 amino acids. CDR3 in DNA: TGTGCCACCAGTGATCCCCGAGGGAACGAAAAAGAGACCCAGTACTTC. Encoded protein: CATSDPRGNEKETQYF.

The chain combines TRBV12-3 or TRBV12-4 with TRBJ1-2; 7 positions match TRBD1. V was pared by 5 bases and J by 4 bases, with 7 bases of the junction left unmatched. This CDR3 spans 14 amino acids. The CDR3 is CASSEGAAGYGYTF. CDR3 nucleotides: TGTGCCAGCAGTGAGGGGGCTGCAGGCTATGGCTACACCTTC.

This clonotype was seen only once. The gene calls are TRBV11-1 and TRBJ2-7; no firm D call. This CDR3 spans 15 amino acids. CDR1 and CDR2 (germline): SGHAT, FQDESV (reference sequence). Trimming stripped 5 bases from V and 6 bases from J, with 20 bases between. The CDR3 spells CASSRRPGSQTEQYF. In DNA, the CDR3 is TGTGCCAGCAGCAGACGACCGGGCTCCCAGACCGAGCAGTACTTC. Supplemented by reference TRBV11-1 and TRBJ2-7, the full variable domain reads EAEVAQSPRYKITEKSQAVAFWCDPISGHATLYWYRQILGQGPELLVQFQDESVVDDSQLPKDRFSAERLKGVDSTLKIQPAELGDSAMYLCASSRRPGSQTEQYFGPGTRLTVT.

This clonotype was seen only a few times. V gene TRBV7-8 combines with J gene TRBJ2-7; the match to TRBD1 covers 10 bases. Germline V gene data show CDR1 as SGHVS and CDR2 as FQNEAQ. The CDR3 spans 14 residues. Germline trimming cut 4 bases from V and 5 bases from J; bases unmatched to any gene: 5. The CDR3, as DNA: TGTGCCAGCAGCTCCACCGGGACAGGGGACGAGCAGTACTTC. Translated, it gives CASSSTGTGDEQYF.

The chain recombines TRBV6-5 with TRBJ1-1; 8 bases match TRBD1. This CDR3 is built from 14 residues. Germline V gene data show CDR1 as MNHEY and CDR2 as SVGAGI. V was clipped by 2 bases and J by 9 bases; unmatched bases: 8. CDR3 DNA sequence: TGTGCCAGCAGTTACGGCCTGACAGGGGCGAAAGCTTTCTTT. It specifies CASSYGLTGAKAFF.

The chain couples TRBV28 to TRBJ2-7; 7 bases fit TRBD2. The V gene's germline CDR1 is MDHEN and CDR2 SYDVKM. V lost 3 bases and J lost 2; bases outside the gene matches: 7. CDR3 size: 15 residues. The CDR3 nucleotides read TGTGCCAGCAGTTTTAAAAGCGGGGATACCTACGAGCAGTACTTC. Translated: CASSFKSGDTYEQYF.

This clonotype was found a few times. V and J are TRBV28 and TRBJ2-7; TRBD2 aligns across 11 bases. Germline CDR1 MDHEN, CDR2 SYDVKM. CDR3 length: 16 residues. Trimming at V came to 6 bases and at J to 0 bases, leaving 7 bases not matched to a gene. CDR3 sequence (DNA): TGTGCCAGCAGCTCACTAGCGGGGGTCACCTCCTACGAGCAGTACGTC. It codes for CASSSLAGVTSYEQYV.

This rearrangement joins TRBV4-1 to TRBJ1-1; D is uncertain. Trimming took off 1 base at V and 5 bases at J, with 14 bases between the two ends. In germline, CDR1 is MGHRA, CDR2 YSYEKL. CDR3 length: 15 residues. This chain's CDR3 is CASSQGPQMGTEAFF. The CDR3, as DNA: TGCGCCAGCAGCCAAGGACCCCAGATGGGGACTGAAGCTTTCTTT.

This clonotype was seen ten or more times. The V gene is TRBV9, the J gene TRBJ2-7, with 9 bases aligning to TRBD1. This CDR3 is built from 15 residues. CDR1 and CDR2 (germline): SGDLS, YYNGEE. J gave up 5 bases and V 0 bases, and 6 bases lay outside the gene matches. CDR3 DNA sequence: TGTGCCAGCAGCGTAGGAGGGACAGGGCTACACGAGCAGTACTTC. Its protein product is CASSVGGTGLHEQYF. Full variable domain (missing parts from reference TRBV9 and TRBJ2-7): DSGVTQTPKHLITATGQRVTLRCSPRSGDLSVYWYQQSLDQGLQFLIQYYNGEERAKGNILERFSAQQFPDLHSELNLSSLELGDSALYFCASSVGGTGLHEQYFGPGTRLTVT.

This clonotype was seen just once. The chain is built from TRBV12-3 or TRBV12-4 and TRBJ1-2, with a tentative D call TRBD1 (5 bases). This CDR3 is 14 amino acids long. The V gene lost 1 base and the J gene lost 3 bases, with 9 bases spanning the gap. As DNA, the CDR3 is TGTGCCAGCAGTTTAGGTGTACAGGACTATGGCTACACCTTC. As protein: CASSLGVQDYGYTF.

This clonotype was recorded at least ten times. The V gene is TRBV30, the J gene TRBJ2-7; 8 positions match TRBD2. The CDR3 contains 13 residues. J was trimmed by 7 bases and V by 4 bases; bases with no gene match: 9. Looked up from germline, CDR1 is GTSNPN and CDR2 is SVGIG (reference sequence). The CDR3 sequence: CAWNRGGRGEQYF. The CDR3 DNA reads as TGTGCCTGGAACCGCGGGGGGAGAGGGGAGCAGTACTTC.

This clonotype was observed at least ten times. The gene calls are TRBV12-5 and TRBJ1-1; 7 bases map to TRBD1. Germline loops: CDR1 LGHNT, CDR2 FRNRAP. With 9 bases clipped from V and 1 base from J, the junction kept 8 bases outside the gene matches. The CDR3 is 14 residues long. CDR3 nucleotides: TGTGCTAGCGATTATAGGGGGCGGAACACTGAAGCTTTCTTT. This gives the protein CASDYRGRNTEAFF.

The genes are TRBV28 and TRBJ2-2; 14 positions agree with TRBD2. The CDR3 length is 16 residues. The ends lost 6 bases at V and 8 bases at J; junction bases unmatched: 8. Germline lookup yields CDR1 MDHEN and CDR2 SYDVKM. CDR3 sequence: CASRHWTSGRSGELFF. The CDR3 DNA is TGTGCCAGCAGGCATTGGACTAGCGGGAGGTCGGGGGAGCTGTTTTTT.

V and J are TRBV2 and TRBJ2-4; 8 nucleotides match TRBD1. The CDR3 extends over 17 amino acids. Germline lookup yields CDR1 SNHLY and CDR2 FYNNEI. The V and J ends lost 2 bases and 8 bases, in that order; junction bases with no gene match: 14. For the CDR3, the DNA is TGTGCCAGCAGTGAACGGGGTCGTATGGACAGGGCTCACATTCAGTACTTC. Translated, it gives CASSERGRMDRAHIQYF. Variable domain in full (rest from reference TRBV2 and TRBJ2-4): EPEVTQTPSHQVTQMGQEVILRCVPISNHLYFYWYRQILGQKVEFLVSFYNNEISEKSEIFDDQFSVERPDGSNFTLKIRSTKLEDSAMYFCASSERGRMDRAHIQYFGAGTRLSVL.

This clonotype came up many times. V gene TRBV27 combines with J gene TRBJ2-7; 11 bases are shared with TRBD2. Germline V gene sequence: CDR1 MNHEY, CDR2 SMNVEV (reference sequence). The CDR3 totals 15 residues. J gave up 5 bases and V 4 bases, and 7 bases lay outside the gene matches. Here the CDR3 DNA reads TGTGCCAGCAGTTCAGGGACTAGCGGAAAGAACGAGCAGTACTTC. Translated: CASSSGTSGKNEQYF.